This TCR beta chain was identified in a study of T cell changes during pregnancy in multiple sclerosis. TCRdb keeps only in-frame clones here, not all; method: immunoSEQ multiplex PCR. The sample lists 17,000 or so clones, 95% to 96% seen once, with 0.8% to 0.95% in the top ten. Turning to this clone: One junction end does not reproduce the germline sequence, and a read error may be involved.

This clonotype was obtained from a female donor with multiple sclerosis, enrolled in a pregnancy study. The sequenced sample was peripheral blood, obtained in the third trimester of pregnancy.

The CDR3 region has the DNA TGTGCCAGCAGCTCTCCGGGGGGCCGACCTTTTGACTTC. As protein: CASSSPGGRPFDF. The chain employs TRBV5-4 and TRBJ1-2; weak D call: TRBD1 (6 bases). CDR1 is SGHNT, CDR2 YYREEE, per germline (reference sequence). The CDR3 runs to 13 residues.